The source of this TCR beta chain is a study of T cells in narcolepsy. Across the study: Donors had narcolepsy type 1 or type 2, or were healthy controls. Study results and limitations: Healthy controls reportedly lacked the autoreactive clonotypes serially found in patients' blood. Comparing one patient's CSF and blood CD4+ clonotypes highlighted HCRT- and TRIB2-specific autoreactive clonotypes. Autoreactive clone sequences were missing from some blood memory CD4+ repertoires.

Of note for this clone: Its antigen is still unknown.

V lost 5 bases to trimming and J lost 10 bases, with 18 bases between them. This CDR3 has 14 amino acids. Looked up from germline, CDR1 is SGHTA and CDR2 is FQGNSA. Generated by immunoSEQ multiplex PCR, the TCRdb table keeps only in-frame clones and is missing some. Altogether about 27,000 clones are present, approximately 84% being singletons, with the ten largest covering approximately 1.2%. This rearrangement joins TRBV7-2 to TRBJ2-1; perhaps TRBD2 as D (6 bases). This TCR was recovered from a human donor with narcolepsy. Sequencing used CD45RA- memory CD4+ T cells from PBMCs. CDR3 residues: CASSIHETRGEQFF. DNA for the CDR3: TGTGCCAGCAGCATACACGAAACGCGGGGAGAGCAGTTCTTC. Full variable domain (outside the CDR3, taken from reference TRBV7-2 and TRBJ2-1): GAGVSQSPSNKVTEKGKDVELRCDPISGHTALYWYRQSLGQGLEFLIYFQGNSAPDKSGLPSDRFSAERTGGSVSTLTIQRTQQEDSAVYLCASSIHETRGEQFFGPGTRLTVL.